The present TCR beta chain was sequenced within a study of blood T cell repertoires in COVID-19. Clones were read by immunoSEQ multiplex PCR, and TCRdb kept only the in-frame ones, dropping some. The sample contains over 100,000 clones, approximately 84% of which appear only once. The sequencing sample was made of peripheral blood. The sequence was collected from a man between 40 and 49 years old with acute or convalescent COVID-19.

CDR3 coding DNA: TGTGCCTGGAGTCAATGGCTTGGCAGTTCCGAGCAGTTCTTC. This gives the protein CAWSQWLGSSEQFF. The chain carries TRBV30 and TRBJ2-1; D uncertain. This CDR3 region has 14 residues. Between the trimmed V and J ends, which lost 2 bases and 10 bases, there was a span of 18 bases. CDR1 is GTSNPN, CDR2 SVGIG, per germline (reference sequence).